Listed here are 7 T cell receptor beta chains from one sample, sequenced in a study of early T cells in non-severe SARS-CoV-2 infection. MiXCR, run by TCRdb on the 5' RACE reads, gives a single entry per CDR3 protein. The data hold tens of thousands of distinct CDR3 sequences, with approximately 6.9% observed a single time. Sequences were obtained from whole blood. The receptors here all came from an adult who was a healthcare worker with PCR-confirmed SARS-CoV-2 infection or an uninfected control (not recorded which).

This clonotype has at least ten counts. The chain joins TRBV6-6 to TRBJ2-1; weak D call: TRBD1 (6 bases). Trimming pared 10 bases from V and 0 bases from J, leaving 16 bases between. Per germline, CDR1 MNHNY and CDR2 SVGAGI (reference sequence). The CDR3 has 15 amino acids. The CDR3 region has the DNA TGTGCCACCTTCCAGGGACACGACTCCTACAATGAGCAGTTCTTC. As protein: CATFQGHDSYNEQFF.

In its sample, this clonotype was seen a few times. The chain joins TRBV5-1 to TRBJ2-1; D is possibly TRBD2 (5 bases). Germline V gene data show CDR1 as SGHRS and CDR2 as YFSETQ. Trimming cost V 7 bases and J 0 bases, with 11 bases left between them. This CDR3 spans 14 amino acids. CDR3 in DNA: TGCGCCAGCGGTTCGGGAAGCTCCTACAATGAGCAGTTCTTC. This sequence encodes CASGSGSSYNEQFF.

At least ten counts were recorded for this clonotype. The chain couples TRBV4-1 to TRBJ2-1; D is undetermined. CDR1 and CDR2 from the germline V gene are MGHRA and YSYEKL. Trimming cost V 0 bases and J 0 bases, with 6 bases left between them. The CDR3 runs to 15 residues. CDR3 coding DNA: TGCGCCAGCAGCCAAGAACCGAGCTCCTACAATGAGCAGTTCTTC. Its translation: CASSQEPSSYNEQFF.

The chain recombines TRBV20-1 with TRBJ1-2; D gene unclear. The length of the CDR3 is 13 residues. Germline assignment: CDR1 DFQATT and CDR2 SNEGSKA (reference sequence). Trimming removed 1 base at V and 6 bases at J, with 12 bases between. CDR3 coding DNA: TGCAGTGCTAGAGTACATGGGGAGGATGGCTACACCTTC. Its protein is CSARVHGEDGYTF.

The rearrangement uses TRBV5-6 and TRBJ1-4; D unresolved. CDR1 SGHDT and CDR2 YYEEEE come from the germline V gene. CDR3 length: 15 residues. V lost 1 base to trimming and J lost 2 bases, with 9 bases between them. The CDR3 DNA reads TGTGCCAGCAGCTTGACGTGGTCCACTAATGAAAAACTGTTTTTT. This sequence encodes CASSLTWSTNEKLFF.

This clonotype was detected ten times or more. The chain has TRBV28 and TRBJ2-2; no clear D gene. The V end lost 8 bases, the J end lost 1 base, and 11 bases lay between the germline ends. Germline loops: CDR1 MDHEN, CDR2 SYDVKM. CDR3 length equals 14 residues. CDR3 nucleotide sequence: TGTGCCAGCCTGGCGCCGAAGAACACCGGGGAGCTGTTTTTT. It yields the protein CASLAPKNTGELFF.

The table lists this clonotype with many counts. V and J are TRBV7-9 and TRBJ2-1; D unresolved. Trimming stripped 5 bases from V and 7 bases from J, with 6 bases between. The germline gives CDR1 SEHNR, CDR2 FQNEAQ (reference sequence). The CDR3 sequence is 11 residues long. The CDR3, as DNA: TGTGCCAGCAGCCCGGGTAATGAGCAGTTCTTC. Its protein product is CASSPGNEQFF. The full variable domain, with the rest looked up from reference TRBV7-9 and TRBJ2-1, is DTGVSQNPRHKITKRGQNVTFRCDPISEHNRLYWYRQTLGQGPEFLTYFQNEAQLEKSRLLSDRFSAERPKGSFSTLEIQRTEQGDSAMYLCASSPGNEQFFGPGTRLTVL.